This TCR beta chain was retrieved from a study of T cells in Graves' hyperthyroidism and ophthalmopathy. Study-level information: At initial diagnosis, before any treatment had begun, peripheral blood was obtained.

Template material for amplifying TCR beta CDR3 regions consisted of RNA transcripts. Initially, a first-round RT-PCR of the TCR CDR3 employed the HTBI primer set. TCRdb called the multiplex PCR reads again in MiXCR, with one record for every CDR3 protein. This table holds 250,000 to 350,000 distinct CDR3 sequences, over 15% found once. The CDR3 covers 17 residues. Germline V gives CDR1 SGHTA, CDR2 FQGNSA. Trimming cost V 0 bases and J 5 bases; bases outside gene matches: 6. This clonotype was observed many times. Its antigen is still unknown. Notes on the study in general: Ophthalmopathy was identified by the model a median around 6.9 months ahead of onset. In blood, most of the thyroid clonotypes expanded above 0.001 were also present.

This sequence joins TRBV7-2 and TRBJ2-5; 13 bases match TRBD2. This clonotype was sampled from a woman in her sixties or seventies with Graves' ophthalmopathy. Sequenced sample: blood. The CDR3: CASSLAVLAGGQETQYF. The CDR3 DNA follows: TGTGCCAGCAGCTTAGCGGTACTAGCGGGGGGGCAGGAGACCCAGTACTTC.